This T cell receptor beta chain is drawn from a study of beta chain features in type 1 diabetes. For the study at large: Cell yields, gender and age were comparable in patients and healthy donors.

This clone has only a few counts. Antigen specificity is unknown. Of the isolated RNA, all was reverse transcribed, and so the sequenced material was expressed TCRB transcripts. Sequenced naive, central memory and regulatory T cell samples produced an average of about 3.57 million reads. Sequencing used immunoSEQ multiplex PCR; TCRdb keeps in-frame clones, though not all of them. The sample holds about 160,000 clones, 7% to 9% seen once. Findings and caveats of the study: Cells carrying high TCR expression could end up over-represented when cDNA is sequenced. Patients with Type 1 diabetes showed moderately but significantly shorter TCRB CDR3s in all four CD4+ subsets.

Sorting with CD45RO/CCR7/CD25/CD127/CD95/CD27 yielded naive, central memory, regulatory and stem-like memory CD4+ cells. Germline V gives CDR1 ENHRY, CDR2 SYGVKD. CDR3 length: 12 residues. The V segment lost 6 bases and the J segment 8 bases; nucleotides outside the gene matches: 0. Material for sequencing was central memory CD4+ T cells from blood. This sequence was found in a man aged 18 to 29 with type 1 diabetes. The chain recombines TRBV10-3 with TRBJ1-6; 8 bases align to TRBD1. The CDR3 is CAIRTGDSPLHF. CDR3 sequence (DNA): TGTGCCATCAGGACAGGGGATTCACCCCTCCACTTT.